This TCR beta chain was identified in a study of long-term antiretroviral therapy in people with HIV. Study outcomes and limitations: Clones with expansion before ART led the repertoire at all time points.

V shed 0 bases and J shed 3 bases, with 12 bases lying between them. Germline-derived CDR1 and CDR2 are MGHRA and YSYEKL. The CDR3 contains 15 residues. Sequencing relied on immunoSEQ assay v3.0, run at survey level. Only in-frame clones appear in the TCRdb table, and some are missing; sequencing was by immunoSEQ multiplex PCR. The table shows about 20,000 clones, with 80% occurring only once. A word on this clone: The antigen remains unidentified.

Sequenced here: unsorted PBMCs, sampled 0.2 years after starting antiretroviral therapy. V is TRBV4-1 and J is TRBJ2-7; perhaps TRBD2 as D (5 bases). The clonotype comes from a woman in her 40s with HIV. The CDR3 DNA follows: TGCGCCAGCAGCCAAGAGAGGGCGATTAACTACGAGCAGTACTTC. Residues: CASSQERAINYEQYF.